A selection of T cell receptor beta chains follows, all from one sample in a study of blood T cell repertoires in COVID-19. This table comes from immunoSEQ multiplex PCR, and its TCRdb copy is limited to in-frame clones, with some not included. The profile shows about 250,000 clones, roughly 91% of them singletons. The sequenced sample was peripheral blood. Source of these receptors: a woman in her forties who had recovered from COVID-19. The CDR3 runs from the conserved cysteine through the conserved F or W. The D gene is left open where the match is weak.

>TRBJ1-1|-|TRBV19
CASSMVADTEAFF
>TRBJ1-4|TRBD1|TRBV7-2
CASRYTGVHEKLFF
>TRBJ1-2|-|TRBV6-5
CASSPSRMGYTF
>TRBJ1-2|-|TRBV6-6
CASYGQGATNYGYTF
>TRBJ1-4|TRBD1|TRBV2
CASTQGQGVVGKLFF
>TRBJ1-5|TRBD1|TRBV7-9
CASSSGTEYQPQHF
>TRBJ1-4|-|TRBV9
CASSASGQGEKLFF
>TRBJ1-1|TRBD1|TRBV5-1
CASSLQGTPGNTEAFF
>TRBJ2-7|-|TRBV19
CASTPHGRWGNYEQYF
>TRBJ2-1|TRBD2|TRBV30
CAWSGGAPRQFF
>TRBJ2-7|-|TRBV6-2/TRBV6-3
CASSNPQGSYEQYF
>TRBJ2-2|-|TRBV5-1
CASSGPPGAGELFF
>TRBJ2-2|-|TRBV24-1
CATSLRSGELFF
>TRBJ1-3|-|TRBV11-2
CASSRTALTIYF
>TRBJ1-2|TRBD1|TRBV9
CASSVARQGDWYGYTF
>TRBJ2-7|TRBD2|TRBV7-2
CASSQGLAGVRDEQYF
>TRBJ2-5|TRBD2|TRBV7-8
CASSLVGLAAQETQYF
>TRBJ2-2|-|TRBV7-2
CASSLNARRNTGELFF
>TRBJ1-5|-|TRBV6-1
CASSEVGGPRNQPQHF
>TRBJ2-1|-|TRBV30
CAWSWGDEQFF
>TRBJ2-5|TRBD2|TRBV11-2
CASATRGGQETQYF
>TRBJ2-3|-|TRBV27
CASSGVARGDTQYF
>TRBJ2-1|TRBD2|TRBV30
CAWSYSGAYNEQFF
>TRBJ2-3|TRBD1|TRBV11-3
CASSPVGQAGDTQYF
>TRBJ2-1|TRBD2|TRBV7-2
CASSLAPTSGSGDEQFF
>TRBJ2-7|TRBD2|TRBV5-1
CASSWGTSGTYEQYF
>TRBJ1-4|-|TRBV7-9
CASSPRREKLFF
>TRBJ1-2|TRBD1|TRBV7-2
CASSPRQGWDGGYTF
>TRBJ2-5|TRBD2|TRBV5-4
CASSLGLAGEGTQYF
>TRBJ2-5|TRBD2|TRBV11-3
CASSPGTGLAQETQYF
>TRBJ1-1|-|TRBV19
CASSIVGQPGTEAFF
>TRBJ1-2|-|TRBV11-2
CASSLIRVNYGYTF